Shown below are 30 T cell receptor beta chains from a single sample sequenced in a study of T-cell memory formation after mild COVID-19. One entry per CDR3 protein results from TCRdb running MiXCR on the 5' RACE reads. This table holds roughly 120,000 distinct CDR3 sequences, over 20% found once. The sequencing sample was made of PBMCs or a T cell subset sorted from them (not recorded which). These receptors were collected from a man younger than 35 who had mild COVID-19 (a few samples of this study predate the infection). Cell type and time point are not known.

The rearrangement joins TRBV3-1 to TRBJ1-1; TRBD1 aligns across 7 bases. Losses at the gene ends were 4 bases for V and 6 bases for J; bases not matched to a gene: 11. This CDR3 has 15 residues. Germline V gives CDR1 LGHDT, CDR2 YNNKEL (reference sequence). The DNA for the CDR3 is TGTGCCAGCAGCCCCGGTCGAGGGGGCGTCCCTGAAGCTTTCTTT. This sequence encodes CASSPGRGGVPEAFF.

The chain joins TRBV7-2 to TRBJ1-3, with D perhaps TRBD1 (5 bases). V was shortened by 5 bases and J by 5 bases, with 16 bases between the two germline ends. The germline V gene has CDR1 SGHTA and CDR2 FQGNSA. This CDR3 region has 15 residues. The CDR3 sequence: CASSLRDGTRNTIYF. The CDR3 region has the DNA TGTGCCAGCAGCCTAAGGGACGGGACGAGAAACACCATATATTTT.

The V and J genes are TRBV11-2 and TRBJ2-7; tentatively, D is TRBD2 (6 bases). V dropped 5 bases and J dropped 2 bases, with 16 bases sitting between them. This CDR3 has 15 residues. CDR1 is SGHAT and CDR2 is FQNNGV in the germline V gene. CDR3 residues: CASSGGTYETYEQYV. In DNA form, the CDR3 reads TGTGCCAGCAGCGGAGGGACGTACGAAACCTACGAGCAGTACGTC.

This clonotype has just a few counts. The V call is TRBV7-9, the J call TRBJ2-5, with TRBD1 matching over 10 bases. V lost 7 bases to trimming and J lost 0 bases; unmatched junction nucleotides: 5. CDR3 size: 15 residues. CDR1 SEHNR and CDR2 FQNEAQ come from the germline V gene (reference sequence). In DNA form, the CDR3 reads TGTGCCAGCACAGGGACAGGGGACTACCAAGAGACCCAGTACTTC. Translated, it gives CASTGTGDYQETQYF.

This clonotype was found a few times. The genes are TRBV4-1 and TRBJ1-2; no clear D gene. Germline CDR1 is MGHRA and CDR2 is YSYEKL. V was pared by 7 bases and J by 0 bases, with 9 bases between. This CDR3 has 13 amino acids. The CDR3 bases are TGCGCCAGCAAGTCGGAGTCTAACTATGGCTACACCTTC. Translation: CASKSESNYGYTF.

The chain employs TRBV5-4 and TRBJ1-2; 7 bases align to TRBD1. V lost 3 bases, J lost 8 bases, and 4 bases stayed unmatched. Germline loops: CDR1 SGHNT, CDR2 YYREEE (reference sequence). This CDR3 is built from 12 residues. CDR3 in DNA: TGTGCCAGCAGCTGGACAGGACGAGGCTACACCTTC. Protein: CASSWTGRGYTF.

CDR3 in amino acids: CASSLGRQGETQYF. The CDR3 DNA follows: TGTGCCAGCAGCTTAGGTCGCCAGGGCGAGACCCAGTACTTC. V usage is TRBV7-6 and J usage is TRBJ2-5; D might be TRBD1 (5 bases). This CDR3 spans 14 amino acids. Germline CDR1 is SGHVS and CDR2 is FNYEAQ. Trimming took off 1 base at V and 5 bases at J, with 11 bases between the two ends.

This clonotype has a handful of counts. This sequence joins TRBV6-2 or TRBV6-3 and TRBJ2-1, with a tentative D call TRBD2 (5 bases). The CDR3 has 14 residues. Germline CDR1 MNHEY, CDR2 SVGEGT. Trimming shortened V by 5 bases and J by 8 bases, and 16 bases separated the two germline ends. DNA of the CDR3: TGTGCCAGCAGTCTGTGGACTTACGGCGATGAGCAGTTCTTC. Translating gives CASSLWTYGDEQFF.

The chain uses TRBV4-2 and TRBJ1-6, with 12 bases identical to TRBD1. The germline CDR1 and CDR2 sequences are LGHNA and YNFKEQ. J was trimmed by 7 bases and V by 3 bases; bases with no gene match: 16. The CDR3 loop spans 20 amino acids. The CDR3 DNA sequence: TGTGCCAGCAGCCAGGAGTCCGGGACAGGGGGCGTCGATTTCAATTCACCCCTCCACTTT. It specifies CASSQESGTGGVDFNSPLHF.

There are a few counts of this clonotype. The genes are TRBV12-3 or TRBV12-4 and TRBJ2-7; 8 bases align to TRBD1. V trimming: 5 bases; J trimming: 7 bases; junction bases outside the gene matches: 16. This CDR3 is built from 16 residues. For the CDR3, the DNA is TGTGCCAGCAGTGCCCCCGTAATCCAGGGGGCTGGGGAGCAGTACTTC. Its protein is CASSAPVIQGAGEQYF.

The chain recombines TRBV29-1 with TRBJ2-1; D assignment may be TRBD1 or TRBD2 (5 bases each). The germline gives CDR1 SQVTM, CDR2 ANQGSEA. Trimming took off 7 bases at V and 6 bases at J, with 16 bases between the two ends. This CDR3 is built from 13 residues. CDR3 sequence reads: CSARDANSNEQFF. CDR3 in DNA: TGCAGCGCCCGGGACGCAAACTCCAATGAGCAGTTCTTC.

This clonotype was detected only a few times. This chain's CDR3 is CASSLGSPPGYTF. DNA of the CDR3: TGTGCCAGCAGCTTGGGCAGCCCCCCGGGCTACACCTTC. The V gene is TRBV5-6, the J gene TRBJ1-2; no clear D. This CDR3 has 13 residues. The germline V gene has CDR1 SGHDT and CDR2 YYEEEE. Trimming stripped 0 bases from V and 8 bases from J, with 11 bases between.

This clonotype has more than one count but fewer than ten. The genes are TRBV4-3 and TRBJ1-2; possible D gene TRBD1, 6 bases. The CDR3 totals 16 residues. Trimming removed 0 bases at V and 7 bases at J, with 18 bases between. The germline gives CDR1 LGHNA, CDR2 YSLEER. The CDR3 region has the DNA TGCGCCAGCAGCCAAGAACTGGCAGGGGCCTTGGGTGGCTACACCTTC. Amino acids: CASSQELAGALGGYTF.

The genes are TRBV7-9 and TRBJ2-7, with no clear D. V was shortened by 4 bases and J by 6 bases, with 16 bases between the two germline ends. The CDR3 is 14 amino acids. Germline CDR1 reads SEHNR; CDR2 reads FQNEAQ (reference sequence). The DNA of the CDR3 is TGTGCCAGCAGCTCCCGAGATTTGTGGTCCGAGCAGTACGTC. Its protein is CASSSRDLWSEQYV.

This clonotype was seen a few times. The chain has TRBV12-5 and TRBJ1-1; D might be TRBD1 (6 bases). The CDR3 has 14 residues. Germline V gene lookup returns CDR1 LGHNT and CDR2 FRNRAP. V lost 6 bases and J 1 base, leaving 12 bases between the germline ends. The CDR3 sequence: CASGATGRNTEAFF. The CDR3 bases are TGTGCTAGTGGCGCGACAGGACGGAACACTGAAGCTTTCTTT.

This rearrangement joins TRBV5-1 to TRBJ2-3, with unresolved D. There are 15 residues in the CDR3. Trimming cost V 4 bases and J 0 bases, with 12 bases left between them. Germline V CDR1 and CDR2: SGHRS, YFSETQ. The CDR3 sequence: CASSPVSASTDTQYF. In nucleotides, the CDR3 is TGCGCCAGCAGCCCGGTGTCGGCTAGCACAGATACGCAGTATTTT.

The chain joins TRBV12-5 to TRBJ2-3, with TRBD1 identical over 7 bases. V dropped 2 bases and J dropped 5; count of bases not matched to a gene: 4. CDR3 length equals 14 residues. The germline V gene encodes CDR1 LGHNT and CDR2 FRNRAP. For the CDR3, the DNA is TGTGCTAGTGGTTTGCGACAGGGACGAGATACGCAGTATTTT. This encodes CASGLRQGRDTQYF. Complete variable domain (other parts from reference TRBV12-5 and TRBJ2-3): DARVTQTPRHKVTEMGQEVTMRCQPILGHNTVFWYRQTMMQGLELLAYFRNRAPLDDSGMPKDRFSAEMPDATLATLKIQPSEPRDSAVYFCASGLRQGRDTQYFGPGTRLTVL.

The J gene is TRBJ2-2, the V gene TRBV6-5; 8 bases are shared with TRBD2. The trim removed 9 bases at V and 6 bases at J, leaving 12 bases unmatched. Germline assignment: CDR1 MNHEY and CDR2 SVGAGI. The CDR3 spans 15 residues. CDR3 bases: TGTGCCAGTAGGATGCGGGGGGCCCAGGCCGGGGAGCTGTTTTTT. The encoded protein is CASRMRGAQAGELFF.

This clonotype has only a few counts. V gene TRBV10-1 combines with J gene TRBJ2-2; TRBD2 is a possible D gene (5 bases). Per germline, CDR1 WNHNN and CDR2 SYGVQD (reference sequence). The CDR3 extends over 13 amino acids. V was shortened by 0 bases and J by 11 bases, with 10 bases between the two germline ends. The CDR3 DNA reads TGCGCCAGCAGTGAGTCAACGGGGATCGAGCTGTTTTTT. It yields the protein CASSESTGIELFF.

This rearrangement joins TRBV21-1 to TRBJ1-1; TRBD1 is taken as the D call from the table, unchecked against the DNA. TRBV21-1 is marked as a pseudogene. The CDR3 totals 16 residues. CDR3 bases: TGTGCCAGCAGCAAAGACAGGGGAGATATGAACACTGAAGCTTTCTTT. Translated: CASSKDRGDMNTEAFF.

In its sample, this clonotype was seen a few times. The J gene is TRBJ1-1, the V gene TRBV20-1; D unclear. Germline V gives CDR1 DFQATT, CDR2 SNEGSKA (reference sequence). V was cut by 6 bases and J by 8 bases, with 4 bases left in between. The CDR3 is 8 amino acids. CDR3 amino acids: CSASEAFF. DNA for the CDR3: TGCAGTGCAAGCGAAGCTTTCTTT.

J is TRBJ2-5 and V is TRBV6-2 or TRBV6-3; D remains ambiguous. From germline, CDR1 is MNHEY and CDR2 SVGEGT. Trimming took 2 bases from V and 2 from J, leaving 6 bases between them. CDR3 length: 13 amino acids. CDR3 amino acids: CASSYEIQETQYF. In nucleotides, the CDR3 is TGTGCCAGCAGTTACGAGATTCAAGAGACCCAGTACTTC.

This clonotype was detected a few times. This rearrangement joins TRBV7-9 to TRBJ2-1; D remains unclear. This CDR3 is 14 amino acids long. From germline, CDR1 is SEHNR and CDR2 FQNEAQ (reference sequence). V lost 4 bases, J lost 4 bases, and 11 bases lay in between. The CDR3 spells CASSSRTGYNEQFF. In nucleotides, the CDR3 is TGTGCCAGCAGCTCCCGGACCGGTTACAATGAGCAGTTCTTC.

CDR3 bases: TGTGCCAGCAGCTTAGAAGCGGCAGTTTATGGCTACACCTTC. This gives the protein CASSLEAAVYGYTF. The V gene is TRBV7-2, the J gene TRBJ1-2; D gene ambiguous. V was trimmed by 1 base and J by 5 bases, leaving 11 bases between them. This CDR3 region has 14 residues. The germline gives CDR1 SGHTA, CDR2 FQGNSA.

The V gene is TRBV4-1, the J gene TRBJ1-2; the D gene is possibly TRBD1 (5 bases). The germline CDR1 and CDR2 sequences are MGHRA and YSYEKL. Trimming took off 0 bases at V and 2 bases at J, with 31 bases between the two ends. CDR3 size: 22 residues. CDR3 nucleotides: TGCGCCAGCAGCCAAGAGCGGGGCCTGTTGGGTAACACATGGGCCCCCAACTATGGCTACACCTTC. This encodes CASSQERGLLGNTWAPNYGYTF.

In this sample, this clonotype turned up a few times. The chain uses TRBV6-2 or TRBV6-3 and TRBJ1-3; TRBD1 is a possible D gene (5 bases). Trimming pared 5 bases from V and 0 bases from J, leaving 14 bases between. Germline V gives CDR1 MNHEY, CDR2 SVGEGT. The CDR3 loop spans 16 amino acids. The CDR3 protein is CASSQGLENSGNTIYF. As DNA, the CDR3 is TGTGCCAGCAGTCAGGGCCTCGAGAACTCTGGAAACACCATATATTTT.

The chain links TRBV20-1 to TRBJ2-7; maybe TRBD2 (5 bases). CDR3 length: 17 amino acids. Trimming took 0 bases from V and 4 from J, leaving 22 bases between them. Germline V gives CDR1 DFQATT, CDR2 SNEGSKA (reference sequence). The CDR3 is CSARDVGRSGGMYEQYV. CDR3 nucleotides: TGCAGTGCTAGAGATGTAGGGCGGAGCGGTGGCATGTACGAGCAGTACGTC.

V is TRBV27 and J is TRBJ2-1; 7 bases fit TRBD1. CDR3 length: 11 amino acids. CDR1 and CDR2 (germline): MNHEY, SMNVEV (reference sequence). The V and J ends lost 4 bases and 15 bases, in that order; junction bases with no gene match: 6. CDR3 protein: CASSSTGFTFF. The CDR3 bases are TGTGCCAGCAGTTCGACAGGGTTTACGTTCTTC.

CDR3 residues: CASSSDRINEQFF. The CDR3, as DNA: TGTGCCAGCAGCTCCGACAGGATCAATGAGCAGTTCTTC. V and J are TRBV7-8 and TRBJ2-1; D possibly corresponds to TRBD1 (6 bases). The germline V and J ends were trimmed by 4 bases and 6 bases, with 10 bases remaining between them. Per germline, CDR1 SGHVS and CDR2 FQNEAQ. The CDR3 extends over 13 amino acids.

This clonotype was seen more than once but under ten times. The chain uses TRBV29-1 and TRBJ2-7; 11 bases are shared with TRBD1. There are 15 residues in the CDR3. The V and J ends lost 0 bases and 7 bases, in that order; junction bases with no gene match: 8. CDR1 is SQVTM, CDR2 ANQGSEA, per germline. CDR3: CSVEDLGTGGLEQYF. The CDR3 coding sequence is TGCAGCGTTGAAGATCTCGGGACAGGGGGTTTAGAGCAGTACTTC.